Sequencing of this T cell receptor (beta chain) was carried out in a study of identical twins. Broader study findings: With abundant cord blood beta clonotypes, insertions were fewer; memory repertoires showed no such pattern. Beta out-of-frame sequences showed weaker excess sharing between twins. Out-of-frame alpha sequences common to twins exhibited an excess of low generation probability. Instead of following the same donors, the conclusions were based on cross-sectional statistical analysis.

Per germline, CDR1 MNHEY and CDR2 SMNVEV (reference sequence). This CDR3 region has 16 residues. V dropped 5 bases and J dropped 6; count of bases not matched to a gene: 13. One entry per CDR3 protein, called by TCRdb with MiXCR from the 5' RACE reads. Among about 220,000 distinct CDR3 sequences, 7% to 8.5% were seen once, and the ten largest hold 5.4%. There are many counts of this clonotype. Its antigen is not identified. This sample was shared with a second study, whose subject was yellow fever vaccine responses in identical twins.

This sequence originates from a woman aged 18-29 years in good health. The chain combines TRBV27 with TRBJ2-1; 7 nucleotides line up with TRBD1. The sample consisted of CD8+ T cells sorted from blood. CDR3 region: CASSNAPGQYGNEQFF. Written as DNA, the CDR3 is TGTGCCAGCAGTAACGCGCCGGGACAGTACGGCAATGAGCAGTTCTTC.